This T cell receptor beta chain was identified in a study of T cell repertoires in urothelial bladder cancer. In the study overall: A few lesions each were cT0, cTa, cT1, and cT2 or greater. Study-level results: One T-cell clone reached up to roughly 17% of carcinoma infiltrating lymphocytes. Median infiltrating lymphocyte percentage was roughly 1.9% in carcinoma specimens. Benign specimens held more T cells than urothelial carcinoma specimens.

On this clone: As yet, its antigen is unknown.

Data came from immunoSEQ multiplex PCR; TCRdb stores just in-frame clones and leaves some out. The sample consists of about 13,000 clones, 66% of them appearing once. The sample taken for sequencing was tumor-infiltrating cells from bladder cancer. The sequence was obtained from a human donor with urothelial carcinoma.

CDR3 in amino acids: CASSLDRAQETQYF. The CDR3 bases are TGTGCCAGCAGCTTAGACAGGGCCCAAGAGACCCAGTACTTC. This rearrangement joins TRBV5-4 to TRBJ2-5; 7 bases map to TRBD1. Germline lookup yields CDR1 SGHNT and CDR2 YYREEE (reference sequence). V trimming: 2 bases; J trimming: 1 base; junction bases outside the gene matches: 2. The CDR3 sequence is 14 residues long.